This T cell receptor (beta chain) derives from a study of graft-versus-host responses after intestinal transplantation. For the study at large: In this cohort, recipients had multivisceral, liver-intestinal, or isolated intestinal transplants.

About this clone: The antigen is undetermined.

The method was immunoSEQ multiplex PCR; TCRdb's version includes in-frame clones alone and lacks a portion of them. The repertoire holds under 130,000 clones, with over 85% as singletons. The receptor was derived from a human donor who received an intestinal transplant. This specimen was unstimulated CD8+ T cells sorted from spleen or lymph node cells, taken before intestinal transplant.

CDR3 DNA: TGTGCCAGTAGTATAGGCAGAGGGACAGGGACTGAAGCTTTCTTT. It yields the protein CASSIGRGTGTEAFF. The genes are TRBV19 and TRBJ1-1, with 9 bases fitting TRBD1. The length of the CDR3 is 15 residues. J gave up 5 bases and V 1 base, and 5 bases lay outside the gene matches. Germline CDR1 and CDR2: LNHDA and SQIVND (reference sequence).